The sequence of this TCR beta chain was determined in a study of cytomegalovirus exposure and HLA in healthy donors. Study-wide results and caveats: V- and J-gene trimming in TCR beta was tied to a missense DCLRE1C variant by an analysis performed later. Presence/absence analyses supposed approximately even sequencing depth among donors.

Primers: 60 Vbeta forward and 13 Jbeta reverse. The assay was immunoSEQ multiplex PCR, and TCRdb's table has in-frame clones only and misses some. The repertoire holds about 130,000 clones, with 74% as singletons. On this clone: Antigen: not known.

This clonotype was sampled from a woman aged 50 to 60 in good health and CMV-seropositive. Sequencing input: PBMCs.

Here the CDR3 reads CASSQAVAGAYNEQFF. The CDR3 nucleotides are TGTGCCAGCAGCCAAGCGGTTGCAGGGGCCTACAATGAGCAGTTCTTC. The chain recombines TRBV4-2 with TRBJ2-1, with D tentatively TRBD1 (6 bases). With 1 base removed from V and 2 bases from J, the gap between germline ends came to 12 bases. Germline CDR1 LGHNA, CDR2 YNFKEQ. The CDR3 runs to 16 residues.